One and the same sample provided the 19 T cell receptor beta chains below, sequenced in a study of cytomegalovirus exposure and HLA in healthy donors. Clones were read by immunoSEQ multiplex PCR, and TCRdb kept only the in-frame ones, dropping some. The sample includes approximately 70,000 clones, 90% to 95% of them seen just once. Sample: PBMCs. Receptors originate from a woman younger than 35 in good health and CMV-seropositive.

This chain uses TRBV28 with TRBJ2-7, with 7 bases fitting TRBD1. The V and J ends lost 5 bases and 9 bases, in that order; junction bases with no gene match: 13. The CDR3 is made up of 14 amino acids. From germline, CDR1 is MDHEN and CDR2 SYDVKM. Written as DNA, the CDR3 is TGTGCCAGCAGTCCCTCAGACGGACAGGCTTTGCAGTACTTC. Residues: CASSPSDGQALQYF.

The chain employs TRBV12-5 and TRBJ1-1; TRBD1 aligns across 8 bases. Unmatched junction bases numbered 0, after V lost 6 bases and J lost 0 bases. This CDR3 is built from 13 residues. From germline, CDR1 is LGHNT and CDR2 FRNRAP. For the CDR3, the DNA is TGTGCTAGTGGACAGGGGGTGAACACTGAAGCTTTCTTT. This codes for CASGQGVNTEAFF.

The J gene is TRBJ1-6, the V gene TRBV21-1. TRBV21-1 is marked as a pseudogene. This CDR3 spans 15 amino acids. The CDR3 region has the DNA TGTGCCAGCAGCGGGGGGGACGGACCGAATTCACCCCTCCACTTT. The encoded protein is CASSGGDGPNSPLHF.

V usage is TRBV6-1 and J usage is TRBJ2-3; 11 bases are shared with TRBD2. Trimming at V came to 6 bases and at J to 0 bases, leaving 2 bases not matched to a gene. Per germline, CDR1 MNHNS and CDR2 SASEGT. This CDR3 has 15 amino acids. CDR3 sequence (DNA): TGTGCCAGCAGGGGACTAGCGGCTAGCACAGATACGCAGTATTTT. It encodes CASRGLAASTDTQYF.

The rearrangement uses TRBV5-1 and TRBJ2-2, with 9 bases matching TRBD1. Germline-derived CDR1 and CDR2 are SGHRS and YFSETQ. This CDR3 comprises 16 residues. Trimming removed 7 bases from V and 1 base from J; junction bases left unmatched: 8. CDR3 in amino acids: CASFRDRVGNTGELFF. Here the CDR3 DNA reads TGCGCCAGCTTCCGGGACAGGGTAGGGAACACCGGGGAGCTGTTTTTT.

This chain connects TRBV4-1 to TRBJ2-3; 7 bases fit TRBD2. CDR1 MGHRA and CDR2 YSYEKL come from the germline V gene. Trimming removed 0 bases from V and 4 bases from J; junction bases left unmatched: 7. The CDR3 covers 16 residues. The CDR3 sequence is CASSQEMGRGSDTQYF. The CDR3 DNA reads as TGCGCCAGCAGCCAAGAAATGGGGAGGGGCTCAGATACGCAGTATTTT.

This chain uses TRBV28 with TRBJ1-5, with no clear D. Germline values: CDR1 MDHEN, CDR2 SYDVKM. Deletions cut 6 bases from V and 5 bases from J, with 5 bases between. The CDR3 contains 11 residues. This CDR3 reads CASSLHQPQHF. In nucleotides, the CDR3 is TGTGCCAGCAGCCTACATCAGCCCCAGCATTTT.

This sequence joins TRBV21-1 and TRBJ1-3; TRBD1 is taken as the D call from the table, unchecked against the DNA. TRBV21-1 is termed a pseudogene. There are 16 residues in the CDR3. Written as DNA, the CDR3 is TGTGCCAGCAGCAAATGGCCGGCAGGGGCTGGAAACACCATATATTTT. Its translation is CASSKWPAGAGNTIYF.

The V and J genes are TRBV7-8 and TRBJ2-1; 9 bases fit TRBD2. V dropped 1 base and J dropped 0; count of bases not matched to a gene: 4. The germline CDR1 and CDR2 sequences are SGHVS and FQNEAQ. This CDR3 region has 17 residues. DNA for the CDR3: TGTGCCAGCAGCTTAGATAGCGGGAGCCTCTCCTACAATGAGCAGTTCTTC. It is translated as CASSLDSGSLSYNEQFF.

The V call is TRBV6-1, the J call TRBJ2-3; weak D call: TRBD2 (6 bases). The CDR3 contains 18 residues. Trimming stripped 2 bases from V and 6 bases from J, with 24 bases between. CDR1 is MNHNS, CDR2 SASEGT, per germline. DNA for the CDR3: TGTGCCAGCAGTGAACGGGTCGGGAGCGTTTCAATTGAGGATACGCAGTATTTT. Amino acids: CASSERVGSVSIEDTQYF.

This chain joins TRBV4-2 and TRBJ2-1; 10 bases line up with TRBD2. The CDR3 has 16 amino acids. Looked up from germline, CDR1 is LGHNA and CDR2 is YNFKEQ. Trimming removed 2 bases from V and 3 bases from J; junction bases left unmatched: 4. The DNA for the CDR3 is TGTGCCAGCAGCCAACTAGCGGGAGTACGCTACAATGAGCAGTTCTTC. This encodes CASSQLAGVRYNEQFF.

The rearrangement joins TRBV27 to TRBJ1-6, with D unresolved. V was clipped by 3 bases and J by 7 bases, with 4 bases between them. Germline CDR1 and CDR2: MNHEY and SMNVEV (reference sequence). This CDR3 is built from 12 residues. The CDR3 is CASSFPNSPLHF. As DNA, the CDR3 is TGTGCCAGCAGTTTCCCGAATTCACCCCTCCACTTT.

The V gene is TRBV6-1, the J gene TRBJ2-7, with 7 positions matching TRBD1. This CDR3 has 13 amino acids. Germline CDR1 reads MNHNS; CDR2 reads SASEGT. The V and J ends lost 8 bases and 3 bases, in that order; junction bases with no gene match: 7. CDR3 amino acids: CASSDRAGYEQYF. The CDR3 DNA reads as TGTGCCAGCTCAGACAGGGCAGGCTACGAGCAGTACTTC.

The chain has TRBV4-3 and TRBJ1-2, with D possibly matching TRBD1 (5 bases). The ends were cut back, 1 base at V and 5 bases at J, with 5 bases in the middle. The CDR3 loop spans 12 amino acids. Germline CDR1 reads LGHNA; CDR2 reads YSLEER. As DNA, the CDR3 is TGCGCCAGCAGCCAAGGACAGTATGGCTACACCTTC. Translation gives CASSQGQYGYTF.

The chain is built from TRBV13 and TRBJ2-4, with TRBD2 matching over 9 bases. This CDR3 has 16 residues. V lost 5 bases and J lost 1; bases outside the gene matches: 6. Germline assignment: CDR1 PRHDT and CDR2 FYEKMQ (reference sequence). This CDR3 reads CASSPRTSVAKNIQYF. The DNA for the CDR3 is TGTGCCAGCAGCCCGCGGACTAGCGTCGCCAAAAACATTCAGTACTTC.

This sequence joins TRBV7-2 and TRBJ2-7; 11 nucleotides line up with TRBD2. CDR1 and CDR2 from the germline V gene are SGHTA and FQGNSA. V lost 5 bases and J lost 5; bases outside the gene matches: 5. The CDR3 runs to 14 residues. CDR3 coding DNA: TGTGCCAGCAGCCCCCTAGCGGGAGGTGACGAGCAGTACTTC. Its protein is CASSPLAGGDEQYF.

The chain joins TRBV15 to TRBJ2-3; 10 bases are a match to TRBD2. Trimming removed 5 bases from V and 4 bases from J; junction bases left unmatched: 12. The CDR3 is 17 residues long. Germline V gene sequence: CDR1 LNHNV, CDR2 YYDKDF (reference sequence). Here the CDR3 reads CATSDLQREGRADTQYF. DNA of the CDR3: TGTGCCACCAGCGACCTCCAGCGGGAGGGCCGAGCAGATACGCAGTATTTT.

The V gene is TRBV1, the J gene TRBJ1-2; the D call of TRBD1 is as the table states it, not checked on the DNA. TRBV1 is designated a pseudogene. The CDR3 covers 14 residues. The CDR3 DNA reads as TGCACCAGCAGCCAAGAAAAGGGGTACTATGGCTACACCTTC. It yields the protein CTSSQEKGYYGYTF.

Here the CDR3 reads CASRTGQGVSRTNSPLHF. Written as DNA, the CDR3 is TGTGCCAGCAGGACGGGACAGGGGGTTTCCCGTACAAATTCACCCCTCCACTTT. The chain has TRBV28 and TRBJ1-6; 11 nucleotides match TRBD1. The CDR3 has 18 amino acids. CDR1 and CDR2 (germline): MDHEN, SYDVKM. After removal of 6 bases from V and 7 bases from J, the junction contained 14 bases not matched to a gene.